Below are 19 T cell receptor beta chains sequenced from a single sample in a study of blood T cell repertoires in COVID-19. TCRdb keeps only in-frame clones here, not all; method: immunoSEQ multiplex PCR. The top ten hold 3.8% of the sample, which has about 120,000 clones, 85% to 90% seen once. Material: peripheral blood. These receptors came from a woman in her sixties or seventies with COVID-19, enrolled during active disease.

CDR3 protein: CASRTGAAGEQYF. The CDR3 DNA is TGTGCCAGCAGGACAGGGGCGGCGGGGGAGCAGTACTTC. The genes are TRBV2 and TRBJ2-7, with 8 bases identical to TRBD1. The V gene's germline CDR1 is SNHLY and CDR2 FYNNEI. The CDR3 is 13 residues long. Trimming removed 6 bases from V and 7 bases from J; junction bases left unmatched: 8.

The chain recombines TRBV24-1 with TRBJ1-4; TRBD1 matches 8 bases. The CDR3 runs to 17 residues. Trimming at V came to 3 bases and at J to 5 bases, leaving 10 bases not matched to a gene. Germline V gene sequence: CDR1 KGHDR, CDR2 SFDVKD. CDR3 amino acids: CATSDRSPTGENEKLFF. The CDR3 DNA reads TGTGCCACCAGTGATAGGTCCCCGACAGGGGAGAATGAAAAACTGTTTTTT.

The chain links TRBV7-2 to TRBJ1-6; D may be TRBD1 (6 bases). Germline CDR1 SGHTA, CDR2 FQGNSA. This CDR3 contains 13 residues. V lost 5 bases to trimming and J lost 7 bases, with 9 bases between them. For the CDR3, the DNA is TGTGCCAGCAGCGTGGACAGCAATTCACCCCTCCACTTT. Translating gives CASSVDSNSPLHF.

The V and J genes are TRBV5-1 and TRBJ2-3; 9 bases fit TRBD2. The germline V gene has CDR1 SGHRS and CDR2 YFSETQ. The CDR3 has 15 residues. V lost 6 bases and J lost 2; bases outside the gene matches: 7. The CDR3 region is CASTQAGGATDTQYF. In DNA form, the CDR3 reads TGCGCCAGCACCCAAGCGGGGGGCGCCACAGATACGCAGTATTTT. The variable domain in full, completed from reference TRBV5-1 and TRBJ2-3, reads KAGVTQTPRYLIKTRGQQVTLSCSPISGHRSVSWYQQTPGQGLQFLFEYFSETQRNKGNFPGRFSGRQFSNSRSEMNVSTLELGDSALYLCASTQAGGATDTQYFGPGTRLTVL.

The V call is TRBV6-5, the J call TRBJ1-4; 7 bases line up with TRBD1. The junction had 9 bases not matched to a gene; V was cut back by 7 bases and J by 4 bases. CDR1 is MNHEY, CDR2 SVGAGI, per germline. The CDR3 is 15 amino acids. The CDR3 loop is CASTSWGQINEKLFF. The CDR3 DNA sequence: TGTGCCAGCACCTCCTGGGGACAGATTAATGAAAAACTGTTTTTT.

The V and J genes are TRBV15 and TRBJ1-3, with TRBD1 as a possible D gene (6 bases). The length of the CDR3 is 16 residues. Trimming cost V 0 bases and J 2 bases, with 11 bases left between them. Germline V gene sequence: CDR1 LNHNV, CDR2 YYDKDF (reference sequence). The CDR3 bases are TGTGCCACCAGCAGAGATCGGGGGGCGGCTGGAAACACCATATATTTT. It specifies CATSRDRGAAGNTIYF.

This clone was detected only a few times. The V gene is TRBV14, the J gene TRBJ2-1; the D gene is possibly TRBD2 (7 bases). Trimming pared 4 bases from V and 0 bases from J, leaving 16 bases between. This CDR3 region has 17 residues. The V gene's germline CDR1 is SGHDN and CDR2 FVKESK. The CDR3 protein is CASSLQGGAGSYNEQFF. The CDR3 bases are TGTGCCAGCAGCCTCCAAGGGGGGGCGGGCTCCTACAATGAGCAGTTCTTC.

This chain links TRBV24-1 with TRBJ1-5; 7 nucleotides agree with TRBD1. This CDR3 comprises 16 residues. The germline CDR1 and CDR2 sequences are KGHDR and SFDVKD. Trimming cost V 3 bases and J 4 bases; bases outside gene matches: 8. The CDR3 DNA reads as TGTGCCACCAGTGATGGGGGACAGCCAGAGAATCAGCCCCAGCATTTT. Translating gives CATSDGGQPENQPQHF.

The chain employs TRBV7-2 and TRBJ1-6; 8 nucleotides agree with TRBD1. The CDR3 runs 16 residues. Germline CDR1 and CDR2: SGHTA and FQGNSA. V lost 4 bases to trimming and J lost 5 bases; unmatched junction nucleotides: 7. In nucleotides, the CDR3 is TGTGCCAGCAGCTCGGGACAGGTTTTTCATAATTCACCCCTCCACTTT. It encodes CASSSGQVFHNSPLHF.

The chain joins TRBV12-3 or TRBV12-4 to TRBJ1-5; D remains ambiguous. This CDR3 spans 12 amino acids. V was shortened by 4 bases and J by 5 bases, with 6 bases between the two germline ends. CDR3 bases: TGTGCCAGCAGTTCGGTACATCAGCCCCAGCATTTT. Translation gives CASSSVHQPQHF.

V is TRBV19 and J is TRBJ1-1; D is perhaps TRBD1 (5 bases). The CDR3 length is 11 residues. Germline CDR1 and CDR2: LNHDA and SQIVND (reference sequence). V was pared by 10 bases and J by 11 bases, with 17 bases between. CDR3 nucleotide sequence: TGTGCCACTAGAGGGCAGGGAGGTGCTTTCTTT. It encodes CATRGQGGAFF.

The chain combines TRBV7-3 with TRBJ2-1, with D possibly matching TRBD1 (6 bases). Trimming removed 4 bases from V and 2 bases from J, with 12 bases in between. CDR3 size: 15 residues. Germline V gene lookup returns CDR1 SGHTA and CDR2 FQGTGA. The CDR3 DNA is TGTGCCAGCAGCTACAACAGGGATGCCTACAATGAGCAGTTCTTC. Translating it yields CASSYNRDAYNEQFF.

This clone appeared a single time. The chain combines TRBV6-5 with TRBJ1-1; possibly TRBD1 for D (6 bases). V was cut by 2 bases and J by 5 bases, with 12 bases left in between. The germline CDR1 and CDR2 sequences are MNHEY and SVGAGI. This CDR3 is built from 14 residues. The CDR3 protein is CASSYVQGWTEAFF. In DNA, the CDR3 is TGTGCCAGCAGTTACGTCCAGGGGTGGACTGAAGCTTTCTTT.

The rearrangement links TRBV19 to TRBJ1-6; perhaps TRBD1 as D (6 bases). Germline loops: CDR1 LNHDA, CDR2 SQIVND (reference sequence). The CDR3 has 15 residues. Trimming removed 4 bases from V and 4 bases from J, with 11 bases in between. CDR3 nucleotides: TGTGCCAGTAGTAACAGGGACGGATATAATTCACCCCTCCACTTT. Its translation: CASSNRDGYNSPLHF.

The V and J genes are TRBV9 and TRBJ1-2; D is perhaps TRBD1 (6 bases). The germline V and J ends were trimmed by 2 bases and 4 bases, with 12 bases remaining between them. This CDR3 is built from 14 residues. Germline CDR1 SGDLS, CDR2 YYNGEE. CDR3 region: CASSVEDRAYGYTF. DNA for the CDR3: TGTGCCAGCAGCGTCGAGGACAGAGCCTATGGCTACACCTTC.

V and J are TRBV12-3 or TRBV12-4 and TRBJ1-2; tentative D call: TRBD1 (5 bases). CDR3 size: 12 residues. V was trimmed by 4 bases and J by 8 bases, leaving 11 bases between them. CDR3 in amino acids: CASSYQGGGYTF. The DNA for the CDR3 is TGTGCCAGCAGTTATCAGGGTGGGGGCTACACCTTC.

The rearrangement uses TRBV29-1 and TRBJ1-2; 8 nucleotides line up with TRBD1. Germline V gene data show CDR1 as SQVTM and CDR2 as ANQGSEA. Trimming took 7 bases from V and 4 from J; bases not matched to a gene: 11. This CDR3 comprises 14 residues. For the CDR3, the DNA is TGCAGCGCACAACGGGACAGGCGGAGCTATGGCTACACCTTC. Protein: CSAQRDRRSYGYTF.

The chain recombines TRBV6-2 or TRBV6-3 with TRBJ2-3, with 8 bases fitting TRBD2. The V gene end was trimmed by 6 bases and the J gene end by 2 bases; junction bases not matched to a gene: 10. The CDR3 spans 16 residues. Germline values: CDR1 MNHEY, CDR2 SVGEGT. The CDR3 loop is CASSDPSGRYTDTQYF. CDR3 coding DNA: TGTGCCAGCAGCGACCCCAGCGGGAGATACACAGATACGCAGTATTTT.

The chain links TRBV2 to TRBJ2-5; D not resolved. The CDR3 sequence is 10 residues long. CDR1 and CDR2 from the germline V gene are SNHLY and FYNNEI. The V end was cut by 6 bases, the J end by 5 bases, with 4 bases between. The CDR3 spells CASRRETQYF. Written as DNA, the CDR3 is TGTGCCAGCAGGAGGGAGACCCAGTACTTC.